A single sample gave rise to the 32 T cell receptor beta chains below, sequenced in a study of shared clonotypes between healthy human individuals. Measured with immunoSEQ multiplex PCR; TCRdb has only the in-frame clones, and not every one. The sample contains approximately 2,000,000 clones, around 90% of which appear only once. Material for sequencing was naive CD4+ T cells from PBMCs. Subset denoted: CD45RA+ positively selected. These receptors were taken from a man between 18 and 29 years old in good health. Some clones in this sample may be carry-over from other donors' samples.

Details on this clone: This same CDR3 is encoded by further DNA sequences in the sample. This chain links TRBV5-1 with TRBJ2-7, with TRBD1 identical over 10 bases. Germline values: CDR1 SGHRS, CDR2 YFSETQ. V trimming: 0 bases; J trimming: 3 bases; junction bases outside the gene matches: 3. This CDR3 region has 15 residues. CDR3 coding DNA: TGCGCCAGCAGCTTGGGGCGGACAGGGGGCTACGAGCAGTACTTC. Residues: CASSLGRTGGYEQYF.

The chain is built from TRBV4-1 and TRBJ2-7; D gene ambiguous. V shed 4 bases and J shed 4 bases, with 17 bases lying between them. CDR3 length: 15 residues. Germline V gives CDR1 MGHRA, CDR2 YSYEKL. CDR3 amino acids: CASSRQGLGRYEQYF. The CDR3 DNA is TGCGCCAGCAGCCGCCAAGGTTTAGGGCGATACGAGCAGTACTTC.

CDR3 in amino acids: CASGQRKTQYF. The CDR3 DNA follows: TGCGCCAGCGGACAGAGGAAGACCCAGTACTTC. The rearrangement uses TRBV10-2 and TRBJ2-5; D perhaps matches TRBD1 (6 bases). This CDR3 has 11 amino acids. Germline V gene data show CDR1 as WSHSY and CDR2 as SAAADI. The V end lost 8 bases, the J end lost 6 bases, and 10 bases lay between the germline ends.

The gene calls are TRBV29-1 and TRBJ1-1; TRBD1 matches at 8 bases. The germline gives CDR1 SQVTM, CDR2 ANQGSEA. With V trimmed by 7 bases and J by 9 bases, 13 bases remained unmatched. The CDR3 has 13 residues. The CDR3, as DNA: TGCAGCGCCTCAGGACAGGGCCAACTTAAAGCTTTCTTT. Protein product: CSASGQGQLKAFF.

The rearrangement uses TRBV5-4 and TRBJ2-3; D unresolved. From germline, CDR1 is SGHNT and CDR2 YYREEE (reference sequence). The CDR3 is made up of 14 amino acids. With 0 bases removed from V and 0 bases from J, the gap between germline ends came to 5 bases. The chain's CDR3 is CASSLVTSTDTQYF. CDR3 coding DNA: TGTGCCAGCAGCTTGGTAACTAGCACAGATACGCAGTATTTT.

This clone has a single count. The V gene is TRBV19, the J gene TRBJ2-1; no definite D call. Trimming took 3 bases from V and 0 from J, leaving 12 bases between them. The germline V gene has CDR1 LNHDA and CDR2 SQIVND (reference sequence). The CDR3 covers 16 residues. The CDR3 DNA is TGTGCCAGTAGTATCACCGGCGCGAGCTCCTACAATGAGCAGTTCTTC. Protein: CASSITGASSYNEQFF. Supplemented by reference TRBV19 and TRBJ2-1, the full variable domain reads DGGITQSPKYLFRKEGQNVTLSCEQNLNHDAMYWYRQDPGQGLRLIYYSQIVNDFQKGDIAEGYSVSREKKESFPLTVTSAQKNPTAFYLCASSITGASSYNEQFFGPGTRLTVL.

Here the CDR3 DNA reads TGTGCCAGGAATAACGAGCAGTACTTC. Residues: CARNNEQYF. The V call is TRBV27, the J call TRBJ2-7; D uncertain. The length of the CDR3 is 9 residues. Germline V gives CDR1 MNHEY, CDR2 SMNVEV (reference sequence). V was trimmed by 9 bases and J by 5 bases, leaving 5 bases between them.

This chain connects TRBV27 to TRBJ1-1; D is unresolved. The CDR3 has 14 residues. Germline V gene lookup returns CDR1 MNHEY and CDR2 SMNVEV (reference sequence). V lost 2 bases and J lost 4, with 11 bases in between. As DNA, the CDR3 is TGTGCCAGCAGTTTAGGGTTCCCGGGCACTGAAGCTTTCTTT. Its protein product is CASSLGFPGTEAFF.

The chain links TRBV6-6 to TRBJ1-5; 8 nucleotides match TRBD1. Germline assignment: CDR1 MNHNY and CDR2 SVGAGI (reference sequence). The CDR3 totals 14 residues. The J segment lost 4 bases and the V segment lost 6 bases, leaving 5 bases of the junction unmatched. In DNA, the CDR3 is TGTGCCAGCAGCCCGGACAGGGAGAATCAGCCCCAGCATTTT. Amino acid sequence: CASSPDRENQPQHF.

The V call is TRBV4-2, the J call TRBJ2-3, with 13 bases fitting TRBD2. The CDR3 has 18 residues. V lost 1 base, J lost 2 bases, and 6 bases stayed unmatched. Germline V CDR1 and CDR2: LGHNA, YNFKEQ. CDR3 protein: CASSQAAGTSGNTDTQYF. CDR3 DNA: TGTGCCAGCAGCCAAGCAGCCGGGACTAGCGGGAACACAGATACGCAGTATTTT.

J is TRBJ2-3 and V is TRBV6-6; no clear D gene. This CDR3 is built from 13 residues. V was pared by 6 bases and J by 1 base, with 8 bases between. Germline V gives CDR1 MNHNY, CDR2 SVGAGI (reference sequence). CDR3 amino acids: CASRHGGTDTQYF. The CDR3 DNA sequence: TGTGCCAGCAGACATGGGGGCACAGATACGCAGTATTTT.

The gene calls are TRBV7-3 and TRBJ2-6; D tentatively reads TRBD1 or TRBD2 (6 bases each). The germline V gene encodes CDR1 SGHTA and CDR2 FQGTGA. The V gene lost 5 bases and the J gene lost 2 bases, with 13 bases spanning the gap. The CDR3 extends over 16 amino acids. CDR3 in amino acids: CASSLGGTAGANVLTF. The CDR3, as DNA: TGTGCCAGCAGCCTCGGGGGCACAGCTGGGGCCAACGTCCTGACTTTC.

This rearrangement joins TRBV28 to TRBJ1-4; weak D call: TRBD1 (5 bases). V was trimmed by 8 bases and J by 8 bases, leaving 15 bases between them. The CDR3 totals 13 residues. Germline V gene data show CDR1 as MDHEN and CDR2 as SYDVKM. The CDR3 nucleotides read TGTGCCAGCCTCCGGGGGGATCGGGAAAAACTGTTTTTT. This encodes CASLRGDREKLFF.

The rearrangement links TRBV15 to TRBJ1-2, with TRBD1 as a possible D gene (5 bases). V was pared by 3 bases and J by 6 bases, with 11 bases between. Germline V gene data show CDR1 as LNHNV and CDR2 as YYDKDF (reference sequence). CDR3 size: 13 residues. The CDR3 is CATSSGGNHGYTF. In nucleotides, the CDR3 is TGTGCCACCAGCAGTGGGGGGAACCATGGCTACACCTTC.

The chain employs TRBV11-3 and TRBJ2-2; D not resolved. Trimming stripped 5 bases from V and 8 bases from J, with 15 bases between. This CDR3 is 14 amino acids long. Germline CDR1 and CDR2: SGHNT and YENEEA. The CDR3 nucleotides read TGTGCCAGCAGCCTTACCTTCCAAACTGGGGAGCTGTTTTTT. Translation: CASSLTFQTGELFF.

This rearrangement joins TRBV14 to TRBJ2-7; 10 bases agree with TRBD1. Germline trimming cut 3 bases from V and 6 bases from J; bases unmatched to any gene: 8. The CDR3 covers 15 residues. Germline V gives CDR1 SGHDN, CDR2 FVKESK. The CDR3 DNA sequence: TGTGCCAGCAGCCACGGCGGGACAGGGGCGGTCGAGCAGTACTTC. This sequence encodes CASSHGGTGAVEQYF.

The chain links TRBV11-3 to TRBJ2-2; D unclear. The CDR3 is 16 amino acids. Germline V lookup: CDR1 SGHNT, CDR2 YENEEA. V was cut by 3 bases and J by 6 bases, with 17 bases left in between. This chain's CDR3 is CASSFRAAGLAGELFF. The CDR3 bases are TGTGCCAGCAGCTTCCGAGCCGCCGGGTTAGCCGGGGAGCTGTTTTTT.

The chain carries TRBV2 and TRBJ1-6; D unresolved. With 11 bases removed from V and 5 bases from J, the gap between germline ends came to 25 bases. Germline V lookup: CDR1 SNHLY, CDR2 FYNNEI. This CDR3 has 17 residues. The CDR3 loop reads CAGSGEMGRGNNSPLHF. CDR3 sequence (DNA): TGTGCCGGATCCGGGGAAATGGGTAGAGGGAATAATTCACCCCTCCACTTT. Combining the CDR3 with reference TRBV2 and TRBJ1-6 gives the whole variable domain EPEVTQTPSHQVTQMGQEVILRCVPISNHLYFYWYRQILGQKVEFLVSFYNNEISEKSEIFDDQFSVERPDGSNFTLKIRSTKLEDSAMYFCAGSGEMGRGNNSPLHFGNGTRLTVT.

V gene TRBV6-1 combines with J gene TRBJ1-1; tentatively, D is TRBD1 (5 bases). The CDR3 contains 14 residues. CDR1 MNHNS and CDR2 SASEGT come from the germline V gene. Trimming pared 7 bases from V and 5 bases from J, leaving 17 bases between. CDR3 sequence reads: CASTRWTSLTEAFF. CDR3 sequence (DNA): TGTGCCAGCACTCGATGGACATCCTTAACTGAAGCTTTCTTT.

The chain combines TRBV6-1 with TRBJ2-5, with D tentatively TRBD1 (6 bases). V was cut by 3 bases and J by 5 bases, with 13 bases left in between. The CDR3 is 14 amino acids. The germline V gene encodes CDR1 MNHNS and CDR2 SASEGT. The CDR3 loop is CASSDMGAQETQYF. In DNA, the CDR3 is TGTGCCAGCAGTGATATGGGGGCCCAGGAGACCCAGTACTTC.

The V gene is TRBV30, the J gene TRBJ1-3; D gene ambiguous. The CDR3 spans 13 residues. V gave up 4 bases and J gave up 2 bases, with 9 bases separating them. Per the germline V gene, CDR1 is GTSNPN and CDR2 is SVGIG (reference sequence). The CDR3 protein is CAWTSSPGNTIYF. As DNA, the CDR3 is TGTGCCTGGACGAGCTCCCCTGGAAACACCATATATTTT.

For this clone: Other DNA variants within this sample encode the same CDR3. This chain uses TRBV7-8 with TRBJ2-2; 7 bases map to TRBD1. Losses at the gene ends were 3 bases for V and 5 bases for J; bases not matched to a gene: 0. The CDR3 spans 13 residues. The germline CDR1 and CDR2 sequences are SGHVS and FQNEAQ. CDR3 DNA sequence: TGTGCCAGCAGCTTGACAGGGACCGGGGAGCTGTTTTTT. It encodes CASSLTGTGELFF.

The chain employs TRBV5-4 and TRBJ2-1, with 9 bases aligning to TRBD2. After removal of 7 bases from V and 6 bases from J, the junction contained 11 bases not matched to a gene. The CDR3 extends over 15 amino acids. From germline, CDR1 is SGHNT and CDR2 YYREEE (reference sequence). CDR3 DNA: TGTGCCAGCGGGCCAGGGACTAGCAGGTCCAATGAGCAGTTCTTC. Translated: CASGPGTSRSNEQFF.

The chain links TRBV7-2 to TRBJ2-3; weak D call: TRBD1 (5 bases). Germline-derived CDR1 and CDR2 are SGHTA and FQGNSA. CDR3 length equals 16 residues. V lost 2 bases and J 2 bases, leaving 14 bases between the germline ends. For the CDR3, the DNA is TGTGCCAGCAGCTTAATGCCCCCTGGGGCCACAGATACGCAGTATTTT. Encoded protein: CASSLMPPGATDTQYF.

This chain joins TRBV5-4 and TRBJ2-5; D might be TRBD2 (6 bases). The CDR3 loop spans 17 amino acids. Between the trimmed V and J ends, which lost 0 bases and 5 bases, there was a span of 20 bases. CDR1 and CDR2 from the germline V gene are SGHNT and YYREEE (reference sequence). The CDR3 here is CASSLGFSGFLRETQYF. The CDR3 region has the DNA TGTGCCAGCAGCTTGGGATTTAGCGGATTTCTTAGGGAGACCCAGTACTTC.

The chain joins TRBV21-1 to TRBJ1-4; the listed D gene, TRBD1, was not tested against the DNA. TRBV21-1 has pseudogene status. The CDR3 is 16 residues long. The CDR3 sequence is CASSNDRGFTNEKLFF. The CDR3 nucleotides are TGTGCCAGCAGCAATGACAGGGGGTTTACTAATGAAAAACTGTTTTTT.

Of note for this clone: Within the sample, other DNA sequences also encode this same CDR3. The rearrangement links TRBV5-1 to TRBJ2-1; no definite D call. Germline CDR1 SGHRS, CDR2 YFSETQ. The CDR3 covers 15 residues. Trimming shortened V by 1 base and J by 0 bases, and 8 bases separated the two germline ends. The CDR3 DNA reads TGCGCCAGCAGCTTGCTCCCCAGCTCCTACAATGAGCAGTTCTTC. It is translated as CASSLLPSSYNEQFF. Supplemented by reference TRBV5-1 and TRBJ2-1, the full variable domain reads KAGVTQTPRYLIKTRGQQVTLSCSPISGHRSVSWYQQTPGQGLQFLFEYFSETQRNKGNFPGRFSGRQFSNSRSEMNVSTLELGDSALYLCASSLLPSSYNEQFFGPGTRLTVL.

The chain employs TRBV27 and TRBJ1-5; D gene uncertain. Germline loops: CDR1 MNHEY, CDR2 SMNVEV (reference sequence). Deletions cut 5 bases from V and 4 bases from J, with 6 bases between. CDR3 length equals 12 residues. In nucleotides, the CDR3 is TGTGCCAGCAGTGAACAGAATCAGCCCCAGCATTTT. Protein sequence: CASSEQNQPQHF.

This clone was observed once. CDR3 amino acids: CASSGSVGAVYGYTF. CDR3 bases: TGTGCCAGCAGCGGGTCCGTGGGGGCCGTGTATGGCTACACCTTC. V gene TRBV5-4 combines with J gene TRBJ1-2; perhaps TRBD1 as D (6 bases). Germline loops: CDR1 SGHNT, CDR2 YYREEE (reference sequence). V gave up 4 bases and J gave up 5 bases, with 18 bases separating them. The length of the CDR3 is 15 residues.

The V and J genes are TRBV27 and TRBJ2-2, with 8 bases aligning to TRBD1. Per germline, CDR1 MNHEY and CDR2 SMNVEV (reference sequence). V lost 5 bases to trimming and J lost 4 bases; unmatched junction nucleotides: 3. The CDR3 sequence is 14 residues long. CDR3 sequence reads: CASSADRGTGELFF. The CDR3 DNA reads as TGTGCCAGCAGTGCCGACAGGGGCACCGGGGAGCTGTTTTTT.

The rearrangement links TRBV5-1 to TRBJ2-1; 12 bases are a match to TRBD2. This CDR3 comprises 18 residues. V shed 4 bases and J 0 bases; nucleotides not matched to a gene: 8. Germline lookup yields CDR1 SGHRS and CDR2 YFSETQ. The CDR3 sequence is CASSKGTSGPSSYNEQFF. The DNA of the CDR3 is TGCGCCAGCAGCAAGGGGACTAGCGGGCCCAGCTCCTACAATGAGCAGTTCTTC. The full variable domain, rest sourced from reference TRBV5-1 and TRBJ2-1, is KAGVTQTPRYLIKTRGQQVTLSCSPISGHRSVSWYQQTPGQGLQFLFEYFSETQRNKGNFPGRFSGRQFSNSRSEMNVSTLELGDSALYLCASSKGTSGPSSYNEQFFGPGTRLTVL.

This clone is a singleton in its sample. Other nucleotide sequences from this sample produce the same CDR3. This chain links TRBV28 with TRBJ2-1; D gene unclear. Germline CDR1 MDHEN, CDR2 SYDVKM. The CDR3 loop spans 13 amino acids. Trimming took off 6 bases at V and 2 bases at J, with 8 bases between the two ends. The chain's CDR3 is CASSPGPYNEQFF. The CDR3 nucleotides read TGTGCCAGCAGCCCCGGCCCCTACAATGAGCAGTTCTTC.